This T cell receptor beta chain originates from a study of blood T cell repertoires in COVID-19. Overall study context: COVID-19 samples from acute and convalescent phases originated in the United States, Italy and Spain. T cells, B-cell-depleted T cells, or PBMCs provided the cDNA or gDNA that served as material.

CDR3 length equals 13 residues. CDR1 is LNHDA and CDR2 is SQIVND in the germline V gene (reference sequence). J lost 3 bases, V lost 10 bases, and 3 bases had no gene match. Per the original data handling: Nucleated cell counts were estimated from reference gene primer amplification. The table came from immunoSEQ multiplex PCR; TCRdb's copy has only in-frame clones and leaves some out. The V and J calls and clone size were taken over from that table, and D and trimming were inferred from the DNA. The repertoire consists of roughly 240,000 clones, with 70% to 85% occurring once and the leading ten covering around 2.5%.

Material for sequencing was peripheral blood. This TCR came from a man aged 35-49 years who had recovered from COVID-19. V usage is TRBV19 and J usage is TRBJ2-3; TRBD2 agrees at 11 bases. The CDR3 DNA reads TGTGCCACCAGACTAGCGGGGACAGATACGCAGTATTTT. This sequence encodes CATRLAGTDTQYF.